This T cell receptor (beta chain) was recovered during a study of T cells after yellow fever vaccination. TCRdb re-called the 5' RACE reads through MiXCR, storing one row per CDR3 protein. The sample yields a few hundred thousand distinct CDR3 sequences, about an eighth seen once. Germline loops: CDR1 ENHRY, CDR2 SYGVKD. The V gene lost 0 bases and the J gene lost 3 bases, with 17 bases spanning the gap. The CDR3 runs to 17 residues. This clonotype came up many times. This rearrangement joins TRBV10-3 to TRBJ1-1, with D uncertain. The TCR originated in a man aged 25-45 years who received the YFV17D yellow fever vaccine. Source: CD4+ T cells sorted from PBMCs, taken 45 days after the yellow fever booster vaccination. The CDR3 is CAISESLGLSGHTEAFF. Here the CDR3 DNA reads TGTGCCATCAGTGAGTCTCTCGGCTTAAGTGGGCACACTGAAGCTTTCTTT.